A single sample is the source of the 24 T cell receptor beta chains below, sequenced in a study of blood T cell repertoires in COVID-19. TCRdb's copy holds only in-frame clones and misses some; the assay was immunoSEQ multiplex PCR. The data hold about 35,000 clones, with about nine tenths observed a single time. Material: peripheral blood. The receptors shown here come from a man aged 80 or over with active COVID-19.

The J gene is TRBJ1-5, the V gene TRBV27, with D hard to call. V was trimmed by 11 bases and J by 3 bases, leaving 14 bases between them. Looked up from germline, CDR1 is MNHEY and CDR2 is SMNVEV (reference sequence). The CDR3 extends over 13 amino acids. As DNA, the CDR3 is TGTGCCGGCTACCAGCGGCCCAATCAGCCCCAGCATTTT. Translation: CAGYQRPNQPQHF.

V and J are TRBV20-1 and TRBJ1-2; a weak D match, TRBD1 (6 bases). CDR1 is DFQATT, CDR2 SNEGSKA, per germline (reference sequence). This CDR3 region has 11 residues. V was clipped by 3 bases and J by 13 bases, with 15 bases between them. Here the CDR3 reads CSASPSPTGTF. The CDR3 DNA reads TGCAGTGCTAGCCCCTCTCCGACAGGCACCTTC.

The chain is built from TRBV30 and TRBJ2-2, with 12 bases identical to TRBD1. The trim removed 1 base at V and 7 bases at J, leaving 7 bases unmatched. Germline CDR1 reads GTSNPN; CDR2 reads SVGIG (reference sequence). The CDR3 totals 16 residues. CDR3 region: CAWSASGTGGFGELFF. The CDR3 coding sequence is TGTGCCTGGAGTGCCTCCGGGACAGGGGGCTTCGGGGAGCTGTTTTTT.

The CDR3 region is CASRADRVQETQYF. CDR3 bases: TGTGCCAGTAGGGCCGACAGGGTACAAGAGACCCAGTACTTC. The chain joins TRBV19 to TRBJ2-5; 7 positions match TRBD1. CDR3 size: 14 residues. V shed 6 bases, J shed 2 bases, and the junction held 6 bases outside the gene matches. Germline V gene lookup returns CDR1 LNHDA and CDR2 SQIVND (reference sequence). The full variable domain, rest sourced from reference TRBV19 and TRBJ2-5, is DGGITQSPKYLFRKEGQNVTLSCEQNLNHDAMYWYRQDPGQGLRLIYYSQIVNDFQKGDIAEGYSVSREKKESFPLTVTSAQKNPTAFYLCASRADRVQETQYFGPGTRLLVL.

This rearrangement joins TRBV7-6 to TRBJ2-2; 7 nucleotides line up with TRBD1. The germline gives CDR1 SGHVS, CDR2 FNYEAQ. The V and J ends lost 3 bases and 3 bases, in that order; junction bases with no gene match: 7. The CDR3 is 16 amino acids. The CDR3 here is CASSFARTGDTGELFF. The CDR3 nucleotides are TGTGCCAGCAGCTTCGCCCGGACAGGAGACACCGGGGAGCTGTTTTTT.

The CDR3 loop reads CASSLYAGGRNEQFF. In nucleotides, the CDR3 is TGTGCCAGCAGTTTATATGCGGGAGGTAGGAATGAGCAGTTCTTC. The chain uses TRBV28 and TRBJ2-1; TRBD2 agrees at 8 bases. Germline V lookup: CDR1 MDHEN, CDR2 SYDVKM. The CDR3 runs 15 residues. V shed 1 base, J shed 7 bases, and the junction held 6 bases outside the gene matches.

V is TRBV3-1 (or the pseudogene TRBV3-2) and J is TRBJ2-3, with TRBD2 as a possible D gene (6 bases). V dropped 0 bases and J dropped 9 bases, with 13 bases sitting between them. The CDR3 consists of 14 residues. Germline CDR1 and CDR2: LGHDT and YNNKEL (reference sequence). DNA for the CDR3: TGTGCCAGCAGCCAAGACGCTCTTGGGGGGACGCAGTATTTT. Protein: CASSQDALGGTQYF.

With respect to this clone: A junction boundary mismatches the germline segment, possibly from a read error. V usage is TRBV9 and J usage is TRBJ2-1, with 9 bases fitting TRBD2. The V gene's germline CDR1 is SGDLS and CDR2 YYNGEE. The CDR3 is made up of 15 amino acids. The CDR3 coding sequence is TGTGCCGGCAGCGTCTCTAGCGGGAATTCCAATGAGCAGTTCTTC. Protein product: CAGSVSSGNSNEQFF.

The genes are TRBV7-8 and TRBJ2-7; maybe TRBD2 (6 bases). The CDR3 has 17 residues. The ends were cut back, 2 bases at V and 0 bases at J, with 17 bases in the middle. Germline CDR1 SGHVS, CDR2 FQNEAQ. CDR3 nucleotide sequence: TGTGCCAGCAGCTTATTTATGTTCGCGGGGAGCTCCTACGAGCAGTACTTC. Protein: CASSLFMFAGSSYEQYF.

The V gene is TRBV5-1, the J gene TRBJ2-7; weak D call: TRBD1 (6 bases). The CDR3 sequence is 15 residues long. Trimming removed 0 bases from V and 2 bases from J, with 12 bases in between. The germline V gene encodes CDR1 SGHRS and CDR2 YFSETQ. For the CDR3, the DNA is TGCGCCAGCAGCTTGGCAGGGGACACGGCCTACGAGCAGTACTTC. This translates into CASSLAGDTAYEQYF.

V is TRBV19 and J is TRBJ1-6, with D perhaps matching TRBD1 (6 bases). The CDR3 loop spans 14 amino acids. The V gene's germline CDR1 is LNHDA and CDR2 SQIVND (reference sequence). Trimming shortened V by 1 base and J by 9 bases, and 10 bases separated the two germline ends. CDR3 sequence reads: CASSIVPDSSPLHF. CDR3 nucleotide sequence: TGTGCCAGTAGTATAGTCCCGGACAGTTCACCCCTCCACTTT.

This rearrangement joins TRBV4-3 to TRBJ1-5; TRBD1 aligns across 7 bases. The germline CDR1 and CDR2 sequences are LGHNA and YSLEER. V shed 7 bases, J shed 4 bases, and the junction held 7 bases outside the gene matches. The CDR3 runs 14 residues. The DNA for the CDR3 is TGCGCCAGCATCCCGGGACAGAAAAATCAGCCCCAGCATTTT. This gives the protein CASIPGQKNQPQHF.

V gene TRBV7-8 combines with J gene TRBJ2-6; no reliable D call. This CDR3 has 14 residues. The V gene lost 0 bases and the J gene lost 3 bases, with 3 bases spanning the gap. CDR1 and CDR2 from the germline V gene are SGHVS and FQNEAQ. The CDR3: CASSLASGANVLTF. The CDR3 DNA is TGTGCCAGCAGCTTAGCGAGTGGGGCCAACGTCCTGACTTTC. The full variable domain, rest sourced from reference TRBV7-8 and TRBJ2-6, is GAGVSQSPRYKVAKRGQDVALRCDPISGHVSLFWYQQALGQGPEFLTYFQNEAQLDKSGLPSDRFFAERPEGSVSTLKIQRTQQEDSAVYLCASSLASGANVLTFGAGSRLTVL.

This clone came up once. This rearrangement joins TRBV7-9 to TRBJ2-1; TRBD2 aligns across 10 bases. The trim removed 0 bases at V and 10 bases at J, leaving 6 bases unmatched. The length of the CDR3 is 15 residues. CDR1 is SEHNR, CDR2 FQNEAQ, per germline (reference sequence). CDR3 sequence reads: CASSLASGRAGEQFF. The CDR3 region has the DNA TGTGCCAGCAGCTTAGCAAGCGGGAGGGCCGGCGAGCAGTTCTTC.

The J gene is TRBJ1-2, the V gene TRBV28; D not certain. Trimming took 10 bases from V and 5 from J, leaving 14 bases between them. From germline, CDR1 is MDHEN and CDR2 SYDVKM. This CDR3 contains 12 residues. In DNA form, the CDR3 reads TGTGCCACCACATCACCGACTTATGGCTACACCTTC. This sequence encodes CATTSPTYGYTF.

V and J are TRBV24-1 and TRBJ2-6, with 7 bases identical to TRBD2. From germline, CDR1 is KGHDR and CDR2 SFDVKD. V shed 5 bases and J 0 bases; nucleotides not matched to a gene: 12. The CDR3 extends over 19 amino acids. In DNA, the CDR3 is TGTGCCACCAGTGGACCCACAAGGGAGGGCTTCTCTGGGGCCAACGTCCTGACTTTC. Residues: CATSGPTREGFSGANVLTF.

The chain is built from TRBV15 and TRBJ2-1, with a tentative D call TRBD2 (6 bases). This CDR3 spans 14 amino acids. Trimming removed 0 bases from V and 7 bases from J, with 10 bases in between. CDR1 and CDR2 from the germline V gene are LNHNV and YYDKDF (reference sequence). CDR3 sequence: CATSRDFRGNEQFF. The DNA of the CDR3 is TGTGCCACCAGCAGAGATTTTCGGGGGAATGAGCAGTTCTTC.

V gene TRBV21-1 combines with J gene TRBJ2-2; TRBD1 was called by the table and not checked on the DNA. TRBV21-1 is a pseudogene segment. The CDR3 loop spans 19 amino acids. The CDR3 loop is CASSSRSRDRSTNTGELFF. The DNA for the CDR3 is TGTGCCAGCAGCTCCCGTTCCCGGGACAGGAGTACTAACACCGGGGAGCTGTTTTTT.

Concerning this clone itself: An end of the junction differs from the germline gene, which may be a read error. V gene TRBV9 combines with J gene TRBJ1-2; the D is unclear. Germline loops: CDR1 SGDLS, CDR2 YYNGEE. The CDR3 totals 14 residues. CDR3 protein: CASSFQNTDYGYTF. Here the CDR3 DNA reads TGTGCCAGCAGCTTCCAAAATACGGACTACGGCTACACCTTC.

In DNA, the CDR3 is TGTGCCACCAGTGATGCCAGACAGAGCACAGATACGCAGTATTTT. It is translated as CATSDARQSTDTQYF. The genes are TRBV24-1 and TRBJ2-3; D might be TRBD1 (5 bases). This CDR3 is built from 15 residues. CDR1 is KGHDR, CDR2 SFDVKD, per germline. The V end lost 3 bases, the J end lost 0 bases, and 9 bases lay between the germline ends.

V gene TRBV7-2 combines with J gene TRBJ2-7, with D perhaps TRBD1 (5 bases). Germline lookup yields CDR1 SGHTA and CDR2 FQGNSA. Trimming removed 4 bases at V and 4 bases at J, with 11 bases between. The CDR3 runs 13 residues. The CDR3 DNA is TGTGCCAGCAGCTCGTACCAGGGTTACGAGCAGTACTTC. Its protein is CASSSYQGYEQYF.

The chain joins TRBV21-1 to TRBJ1-2. TRBV21-1 corresponds to a pseudogene. The CDR3 extends over 13 amino acids. The CDR3 loop is CASGVGGNYGYTF. The DNA of the CDR3 is TGTGCCAGCGGGGTCGGGGGTAACTATGGCTACACCTTC.

This chain joins TRBV3-1 (or the pseudogene TRBV3-2) and TRBJ2-2, with 10 bases fitting TRBD1. V shed 1 base and J 5 bases; nucleotides not matched to a gene: 4. There are 16 residues in the CDR3. CDR1 and CDR2 from the germline V gene are LGHDT and YNNKEL (reference sequence). The CDR3 sequence: CASSQGGDRGTGELFF. DNA of the CDR3: TGTGCCAGCAGCCAAGGAGGGGACAGGGGAACCGGGGAGCTGTTTTTT.

This clone is judged medium-sized. This chain connects TRBV2 to TRBJ2-3, with 8 bases fitting TRBD2. The J segment lost 2 bases and the V segment lost 5 bases, leaving 6 bases of the junction unmatched. This CDR3 contains 15 residues. CDR1 and CDR2 (germline): SNHLY, FYNNEI. The chain's CDR3 is CASSPGTSSTDTQYF. The CDR3 DNA reads as TGTGCCAGCAGTCCCGGGACTAGTTCCACAGATACGCAGTATTTT.